This T cell receptor (beta chain) is from a study of T cell responses to AZD1222 COVID-19 vaccine (dated by TCRdb to the early 2020s). Turning to the overall study: A total of roughly 240 trial participants underwent TCR sequencing, of whom approximately 210 received two doses of AZD1222 and about 25 received two doses of the MenACWY control vaccine. Trial participants were enrolled into age subgroups of 18-55, 56-69 and 70-plus years, which contained about 150, 28 and 57 TCR-sequenced participants, respectively.

The CDR3 has 13 amino acids, counting the end cysteine and phenylalanine. Just CDR3 DNA is preserved here, 39 bases in frame from base 1. The V end loses 5 bases and the J end loses 4 bases, and a stretch of 9 bases separates them. Looking up the germline V gene yields CDR1 SGHAT and CDR2 FQNNGV. What the work shows at the level of the full study, not this receptor alone: CD4 TCRs associated with the vaccine covered the entire spike protein, and the dominant responses were in regions 160-218 and 743-854. Conclusions about previously exposed vaccinees are limited, since just five to seven AZD1222 recipients were seropositive for SARS-CoV-2 at baseline. A significant rise in spike-specific TCR breadth and depth was observed after two AZD1222 doses relative to day 0 and relative to MenACWY recipients. The 56-69-year group was small, and its depth increase did not reach significance, likely because of low power. Reportedly, close to half of the unique spike-specific TCRs recognized epitopes lying outside the regions that are mutated in the B.1.351 and B.1.1.7 variants. Because no day 14 peak-response samples were available, the repertoires could be characterized only after the peak T cell response. Most participants were white British and females outnumbered males, and the authors suggested that clonal diversity may have been underestimated.

The CDR3 regions of human TCRbeta chains were subjected to immunosequencing. The authors' pipeline ran thus. Repertoire TCRs were matched against a reference library of SARS-CoV-2-specific TCRs generated with the MIRA antigen-specificity platform. Breadth was defined as the fraction of unique TCRs that were SARS-CoV-2-associated, and depth was defined as the fraction of total T cells that were SARS-CoV-2-associated. Using the MIRA data, each spike-specific TCR was mapped to the spike region that the TCR reacts to and placed in a CD4 or CD8 class. Log10-transformed breadth and depth values were compared by one-way ANOVA with Sidak's multiple comparisons tests. Imported from immuneACCESS, the table was reduced by TCRdb to in-frame sequences with V and J called. These copies leave out some clones; in studies compared against another copy, an unresolved V gene accounts for under half, and the cause of the remainder is not known. Clone size and V and J calls were adopted from that table, with D and trimming inferred from the DNA. The sample yields approximately 130,000 clones; 80% to 90% were counted once. The top ten constitute around 9.5% of the sample.

In light of the paper, this sample's time point label describes: about 28 days (+/-7) after the second vaccine dose. AZD1222 recipients whose second dose came at about 4 weeks and those whose second dose came at about 12 weeks were combined into one group, since spike-specific TCR depth and breadth did not differ between the two schedules. Samples from vaccinated people were obtained from the UK trials COV001 and COV002, which included a single-blind randomized controlled phase 2/3 trial of AZD1222 (ChAdOx1 nCoV-19) in healthy adults. Trial participant PBMC samples were collected at day 0 and day 28 after the second dose for TCRbeta chain sequencing. Note on this clone: It has no known antigen specificity. No per-base quality is available; no much larger clone lies one base away.

The sequenced sample was peripheral blood, obtained 28 days after the second AZD1222 dose. The chain was built from TRBV11-2 and TRBJ1-3; D gene: possibly TRBD1, on 5 matching bases. This clonotype was sampled from an adult who received the AZD1222 COVID-19 vaccine. The nucleotide sequence is given as TGTGCCAGCAGCCTCCGACAGGGAAACACCATATATTTT. This is translated as CASSLRQGNTIYF.